One sample yielded the 21 T cell receptor beta chains listed below, sequenced in a study of CD8 T cell repertoires and HIV-1 epitope variants. These receptors' targets are unknown. Data came from immunoSEQ multiplex PCR; TCRdb stores just in-frame clones and leaves some out. Found here are more than 4,000 clones, around two thirds of them singletons; the top ten hold more than 35%. The sequencing input was cultured CD8+ T cells derived from PBMCs. The receptor set was obtained from a male donor with HIV.

This sequence joins TRBV25-1 and TRBJ2-5; no clear D gene. Germline V lookup: CDR1 MGHDK, CDR2 SYGVNS. Trimming pared 4 bases from V and 5 bases from J, leaving 2 bases between. The CDR3 sequence is 10 residues long. The CDR3 loop is CASSGETQYF. The DNA of the CDR3 is TGTGCCAGCAGTGGGGAGACCCAGTACTTC. The full variable domain, with the rest looked up from reference TRBV25-1 and TRBJ2-5, is EADIYQTPRYLVIGTGKKITLECSQTMGHDKMYWYQQDPGMELHLIHYSYGVNSTEKGDLSSESTVSRIRTEHFPLTLESARPSHTSQYLCASSGETQYFGPGTRLLVL.

The gene calls are TRBV7-9 and TRBJ2-1, with unresolved D. V was trimmed by 5 bases and J by 6 bases, leaving 5 bases between them. This CDR3 is built from 11 residues. Germline CDR1 reads SEHNR; CDR2 reads FQNEAQ (reference sequence). CDR3 amino acids: CASSTSNEQFF. The CDR3 DNA is TGTGCCAGCAGCACCAGCAATGAGCAGTTCTTC.

The chain carries TRBV7-3 and TRBJ1-1; unclear D gene. CDR3 length equals 13 residues. Per the germline V gene, CDR1 is SGHTA and CDR2 is FQGTGA. V was trimmed by 1 base and J by 5 bases, leaving 8 bases between them. The CDR3 bases are TGTGCCAGCAGCTTAAAAGGTGGGACTGAAGCTTTCTTT. Protein product: CASSLKGGTEAFF.

This clone was observed a few times. V usage is TRBV28 and J usage is TRBJ2-5, with 11 bases aligning to TRBD1. The CDR3 runs to 18 residues. CDR1 and CDR2 from the germline V gene are MDHEN and SYDVKM. The V segment lost 4 bases and the J segment 4 bases; nucleotides outside the gene matches: 14. The CDR3 bases are TGTGCCAGCAGTTCTCCTAGGGGGGGACAGGGGGTTGGAGAGACCCAGTACTTC. Its translation: CASSSPRGGQGVGETQYF. Based on the CDR3 plus reference TRBV28 and TRBJ2-5, the full variable domain is DVKVTQSSRYLVKRTGEKVFLECVQDMDHENMFWYRQDPGLGLRLIYFSYDVKMKEKGDIPEGYSVSREKKERFSLILESASTNQTSMYLCASSSPRGGQGVGETQYFGPGTRLLVL.

The chain employs TRBV28 and TRBJ2-5, with TRBD1 matching 12 bases. V lost 4 bases and J lost 5; bases outside the gene matches: 8. Looked up from germline, CDR1 is MDHEN and CDR2 is SYDVKM. The CDR3 runs to 16 residues. The CDR3 is CASSSGQGAGWETQYF. CDR3 DNA: TGTGCCAGCAGTTCGGGACAGGGGGCTGGATGGGAGACCCAGTACTTC.

The chain is built from TRBV28 and TRBJ1-3, with D maybe TRBD1 (5 bases). Germline assignment: CDR1 MDHEN and CDR2 SYDVKM. V lost 2 bases and J lost 1, with 15 bases in between. The CDR3 contains 17 residues. The CDR3 DNA is TGTGCCAGCAGTTTACAACAGGTACTCCTATCTGGAAACACCATATATTTT. Translated, it gives CASSLQQVLLSGNTIYF.

This chain connects TRBV28 to TRBJ1-6, with a possible D match to TRBD1 (6 bases). Looked up from germline, CDR1 is MDHEN and CDR2 is SYDVKM. The CDR3 has 15 amino acids. Between the trimmed V and J ends, which lost 2 bases and 5 bases, there was a span of 10 bases. CDR3 in amino acids: CASSLGAGDNSPLHF. The CDR3 coding sequence is TGTGCCAGCAGTTTAGGAGCAGGGGATAATTCACCCCTCCACTTT.

The chain recombines TRBV19 with TRBJ2-5; 7 positions agree with TRBD1. V lost 3 bases, J lost 4 bases, and 11 bases stayed unmatched. Germline values: CDR1 LNHDA, CDR2 SQIVND (reference sequence). The CDR3 contains 16 residues. The CDR3 is CASSIRGTVGLETQYF. CDR3 nucleotide sequence: TGTGCCAGTAGTATCAGAGGGACAGTAGGGCTAGAGACCCAGTACTTC.

This chain links TRBV27 with TRBJ2-2, with D tentatively TRBD1 or TRBD2 (5 bases each). Looked up from germline, CDR1 is MNHEY and CDR2 is SMNVEV (reference sequence). CDR3 length equals 15 residues. V was cut by 3 bases and J by 1 base, with 9 bases left in between. CDR3 DNA sequence: TGTGCCAGCAGTTTTGGGACGGGGAACACCGGGGAGCTGTTTTTT. Protein product: CASSFGTGNTGELFF.

This clone was picked up a small number of times. V is TRBV10-1 and J is TRBJ2-2; the D is unclear. Trimming took 4 bases from V and 5 from J, leaving 8 bases between them. The length of the CDR3 is 13 residues. From germline, CDR1 is WNHNN and CDR2 SYGVQD (reference sequence). The CDR3 here is CASSGVNTGELFF. The CDR3 DNA reads as TGCGCCAGCAGTGGCGTAAATACCGGGGAGCTGTTTTTT.

A few counts support this clone. CDR3 coding DNA: TGTGCCAGCAGTTTGTACACACCACAACCGCATAATGAAAAACTGTTTTTT. Its translation is CASSLYTPQPHNEKLFF. The chain is built from TRBV27 and TRBJ1-4; D not resolved. CDR3 size: 17 residues. Trimming left V 3 bases short and J 4 bases short, with 18 bases between. Germline V lookup: CDR1 MNHEY, CDR2 SMNVEV (reference sequence).

The rearrangement links TRBV28 to TRBJ1-5; 10 bases map to TRBD1. Germline CDR1 reads MDHEN; CDR2 reads SYDVKM. The CDR3 is 18 amino acids. V shed 4 bases and J 2 bases; nucleotides not matched to a gene: 11. The CDR3 sequence: CASSSRYRDRGGNQPQHF. In DNA form, the CDR3 reads TGTGCCAGCAGTTCCCGATACCGGGACAGGGGCGGCAATCAGCCCCAGCATTTT.

The J gene is TRBJ2-2, the V gene TRBV10-2, with D tentatively TRBD2 (5 bases). V lost 6 bases to trimming and J lost 3 bases, with 14 bases between them. CDR1 WSHSY and CDR2 SAAADI come from the germline V gene. This CDR3 region has 15 residues. The CDR3: CASRTLAPDTGELFF. In nucleotides, the CDR3 is TGCGCCAGCAGGACCCTAGCCCCCGACACCGGGGAGCTGTTTTTT.

This clone was seen a few times. The J gene is TRBJ2-7, the V gene TRBV5-6, with D possibly TRBD1 on 5 matching bases. The CDR3 contains 13 residues. Germline assignment: CDR1 SGHDT and CDR2 YYEEEE. V lost 0 bases to trimming and J lost 7 bases, with 11 bases between them. DNA of the CDR3: TGTGCCAGCAGCTTGGGACAGTCCTCAGAGCAGTACTTC. This codes for CASSLGQSSEQYF.

Regarding this clone: One junction end disagrees with the germline gene, perhaps due to a read error. The J gene is TRBJ1-2, the V gene TRBV10-1, with D possibly TRBD1 on 5 matching bases. CDR1 is WNHNN and CDR2 is SYGVQD in the germline V gene (reference sequence). The length of the CDR3 is 11 residues. Written as DNA, the CDR3 is TGCGCCAGCAGTCCCGGGGGTACAAGAGCCTTC. The encoded protein is CASSPGGTRAF.

The chain is built from TRBV5-1 and TRBJ1-4, with no clear D. Germline assignment: CDR1 SGHRS and CDR2 YFSETQ. V lost 0 bases, J lost 0 bases, and 6 bases lay in between. This CDR3 comprises 15 residues. This CDR3 reads CASSLEAATNEKLFF. The CDR3 DNA reads TGCGCCAGCAGCTTGGAAGCTGCAACTAATGAAAAACTGTTTTTT.

In DNA, the CDR3 is TGTGCCAGCAGTTTAGCTAGCGGGGGGGCCTACGAGCAGTACTTC. Translating it yields CASSLASGGAYEQYF. The V gene is TRBV27, the J gene TRBJ2-7; 12 positions match TRBD2. Germline lookup yields CDR1 MNHEY and CDR2 SMNVEV (reference sequence). The CDR3 contains 15 residues. The J segment lost 2 bases and the V segment lost 2 bases, leaving 1 base of the junction unmatched.

The chain has TRBV9 and TRBJ2-3; 11 bases align to TRBD2. Germline assignment: CDR1 SGDLS and CDR2 YYNGEE. Unmatched junction bases numbered 5, after V lost 4 bases and J lost 7 bases. The CDR3 runs 14 residues. The CDR3 spells CASSPRLAGYTQYF. The CDR3 nucleotides are TGTGCCAGCAGCCCTCGACTAGCGGGGTATACGCAGTATTTT.

The V call is TRBV4-1, the J call TRBJ2-7, with D possibly being TRBD1 (6 bases). The V and J ends lost 1 base and 6 bases respectively, with 10 bases between them. CDR1 MGHRA and CDR2 YSYEKL come from the germline V gene. The CDR3 contains 13 residues. The chain's CDR3 is CASSQVEGGEQYF. The CDR3 DNA follows: TGCGCCAGCAGCCAAGTTGAAGGGGGCGAGCAGTACTTC.

The CDR3 region has the DNA TGTGCCAGCAGCTTCTTAGCGGGAGGGACCGGGGAGCTGTTTTTT. It specifies CASSFLAGGTGELFF. V gene TRBV7-2 combines with J gene TRBJ2-2; 11 bases are a match to TRBD2. Losses at the gene ends were 3 bases for V and 5 bases for J; bases not matched to a gene: 2. Germline loops: CDR1 SGHTA, CDR2 FQGNSA. CDR3 size: 15 residues.

The CDR3 protein is CAIPSPPSAGANVLTF. The CDR3 bases are TGTGCCATCCCTAGTCCCCCTTCCGCAGGGGCCAACGTCCTGACTTTC. The chain joins TRBV10-3 to TRBJ2-6; D uncertain. The CDR3 loop spans 16 amino acids. V lost 8 bases to trimming and J lost 4 bases, with 18 bases between them. Germline CDR1 reads ENHRY; CDR2 reads SYGVKD.